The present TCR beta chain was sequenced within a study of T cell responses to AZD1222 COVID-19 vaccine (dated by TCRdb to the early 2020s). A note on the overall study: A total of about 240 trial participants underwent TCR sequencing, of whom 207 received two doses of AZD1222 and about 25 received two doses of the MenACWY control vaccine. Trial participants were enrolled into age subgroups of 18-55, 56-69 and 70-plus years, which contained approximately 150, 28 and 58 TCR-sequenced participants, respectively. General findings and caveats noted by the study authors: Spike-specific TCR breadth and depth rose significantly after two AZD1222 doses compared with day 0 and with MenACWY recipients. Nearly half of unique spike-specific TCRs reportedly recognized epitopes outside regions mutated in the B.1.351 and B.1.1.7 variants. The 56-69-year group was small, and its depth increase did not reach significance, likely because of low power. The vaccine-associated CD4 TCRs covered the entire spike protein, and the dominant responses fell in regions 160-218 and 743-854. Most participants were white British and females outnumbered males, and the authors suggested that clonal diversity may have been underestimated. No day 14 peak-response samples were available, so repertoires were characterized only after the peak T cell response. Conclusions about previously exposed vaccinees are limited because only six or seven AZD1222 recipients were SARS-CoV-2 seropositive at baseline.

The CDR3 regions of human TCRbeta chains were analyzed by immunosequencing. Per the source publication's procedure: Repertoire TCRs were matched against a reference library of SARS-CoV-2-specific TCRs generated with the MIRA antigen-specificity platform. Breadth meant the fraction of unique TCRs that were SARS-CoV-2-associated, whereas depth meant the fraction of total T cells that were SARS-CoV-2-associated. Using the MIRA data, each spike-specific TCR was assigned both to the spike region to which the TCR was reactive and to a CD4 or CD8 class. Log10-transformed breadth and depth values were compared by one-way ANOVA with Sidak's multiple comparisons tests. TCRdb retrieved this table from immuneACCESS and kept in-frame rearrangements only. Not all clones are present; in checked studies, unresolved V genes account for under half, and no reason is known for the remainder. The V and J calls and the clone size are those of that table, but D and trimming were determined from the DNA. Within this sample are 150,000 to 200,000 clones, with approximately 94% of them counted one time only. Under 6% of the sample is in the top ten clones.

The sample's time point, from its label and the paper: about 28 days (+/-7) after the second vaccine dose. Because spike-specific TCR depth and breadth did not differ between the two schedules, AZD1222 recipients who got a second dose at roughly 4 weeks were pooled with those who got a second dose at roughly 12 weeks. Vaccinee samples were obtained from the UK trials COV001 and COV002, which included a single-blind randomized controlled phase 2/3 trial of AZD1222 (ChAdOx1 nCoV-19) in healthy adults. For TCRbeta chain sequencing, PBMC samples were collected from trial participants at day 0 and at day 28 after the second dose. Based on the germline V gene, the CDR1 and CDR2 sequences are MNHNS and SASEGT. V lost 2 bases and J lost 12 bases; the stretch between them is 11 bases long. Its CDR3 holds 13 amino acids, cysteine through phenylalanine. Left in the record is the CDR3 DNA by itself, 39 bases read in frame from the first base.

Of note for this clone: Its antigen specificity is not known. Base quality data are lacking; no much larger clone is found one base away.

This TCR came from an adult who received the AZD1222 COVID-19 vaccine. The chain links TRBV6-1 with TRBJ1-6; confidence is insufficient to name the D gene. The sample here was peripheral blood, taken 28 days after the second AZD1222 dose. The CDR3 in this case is CASSERSLGPLHF. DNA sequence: TGTGCCAGCAGTGAACGGTCCTTGGGACCCCTCCACTTT.